A selection of T cell receptor beta chains follows, all from one sample in a study of post-analysis software for immune sequencing data. TCRdb fed the PCR reads into MiXCR, producing one record per CDR3 protein. The table shows around 770,000 distinct CDR3 sequences, with more than 45% occurring only once. The sequencing input was blood. These receptors all stem from a girl aged 10-17 years with multiple sclerosis. Both conserved end residues are part of each CDR3. A D gene is named only where the DNA matches it firmly. Expanded clones are given a class, and other clones once, few, many or no size at all.

TRBJ2-5	13	NA	TRBV6-5	NA	TGTGCCAGCAGTTGGGGCACGTATGAGACCCAGTACTTC	CASSWGTYETQYF
TRBJ2-4	14	NA	TRBV29-1	TRBD2	TGCAGCGTTGTATTAGCGGGAGTAGAGGACATTCAGTACTTC	CSVVLAGVEDIQYF
TRBJ2-1	13	NA	TRBV6-4	NA	TGTGCCAGCAGCTCCTCCGGGGCTCGCGAGCAGTTCTTC	CASSSSGAREQFF
TRBJ2-3	13	NA	TRBV7-3	NA	TGTGCCAGCAGCTTAAACTTCCCAGATACGCAGTATTTT	CASSLNFPDTQYF
TRBJ2-7	14	NA	TRBV7-2	NA	TGTGCCAGCACCTTGACCGGGACAAATTACGAGCAGTACTTC	CASTLTGTNYEQYF
TRBJ2-7	16	few	TRBV5-1	NA	TGCGCCAGCAGCCCTGCGGGCGGACAGCCAACCTACGAGCAGTACTTC	CASSPAGGQPTYEQYF
TRBJ1-2	14	NA	TRBV5-6	NA	TGTGCCAGCACCCCCTCGGGATCGTACTATGGCTACACCTTC	CASTPSGSYYGYTF
TRBJ1-5	15	NA	TRBV12-3/TRBV12-4	NA	TGTGCCAGCAGTTTAAGGGGTGTTGGCAATCAGCCCCAGCATTTT	CASSLRGVGNQPQHF
TRBJ2-7	15	few	TRBV6-2/TRBV6-3	TRBD1	TGTGCCAGCACCGACCGGGACAGGGGAAATTACGAGCAGTACTTC	CASTDRDRGNYEQYF
TRBJ2-1	15	NA	TRBV5-1	TRBD2	TGCGCCAGCAGCTTGGCCGGTCTAGCGGGACACGAGCAGTTCTTC	CASSLAGLAGHEQFF
TRBJ1-1	14	NA	TRBV6-2/TRBV6-3	TRBD1	TGTGCCAGCACCCCGGGACAGGGGCGGTCTGAAGCTTTCTTT	CASTPGQGRSEAFF
TRBJ2-1	16	few	TRBV5-1	NA	TGCGCCAGCAGCTTCTTTTCTACCGCGCCCTACAATGAGCAGTTCTTC	CASSFFSTAPYNEQFF
TRBJ2-1	13	NA	TRBV20-1	NA	TGCAGTGCTCCCAGGGGTGCGTACAATGAGCAGTTCTTC	CSAPRGAYNEQFF
TRBJ2-5	15	NA	TRBV7-2	NA	TGTGCCAGCAGCTCTCTACCGGGATTCCAAGAGACCCAGTACTTC	CASSSLPGFQETQYF
TRBJ2-6	16	NA	TRBV18	NA	TGTGCCAGCTCACCACCTTCGGGAACTGGGGCCAACGTCCTGACTTTC	CASSPPSGTGANVLTF
TRBJ2-7	14	NA	TRBV5-6	NA	TGTGCCAGCAGCTCCCCAACCTTCTCCTACGAGCAGTACTTC	CASSSPTFSYEQYF
TRBJ2-5	15	few	TRBV28	TRBD1	TGTGCCAGCAGTCCCCGACAGGGGGCGGGGGAGACCCAGTACTTC	CASSPRQGAGETQYF
TRBJ2-7	14	few	TRBV27	TRBD1	TGTGCCAGCAAATTGACAGGGTGGACCTACGAGCAGTACTTC	CASKLTGWTYEQYF
TRBJ2-1	13	many	TRBV11-2	TRBD2	TGTGCCAGCAGCGGGACTAGTGGGGGGGAGCAGTTCTTC	CASSGTSGGEQFF
TRBJ2-7	14	NA	TRBV9	TRBD1	TGTGCCAGCAGCGGCGGGACAGGGTCTGTCGAGCAGTACTTC	CASSGGTGSVEQYF
TRBJ1-5	17	NA	TRBV20-1	TRBD1	TGCAGTGCTAGGGGGGGACAGGGGAGATCGGGCAATCAGCCCCAGCATTTT	CSARGGQGRSGNQPQHF
TRBJ2-5	17	NA	TRBV29-1	TRBD1	TGCAGCGTTGAGAGCCCCCCGGGACAGGGGTCCCAAGAGACCCAGTACTTC	CSVESPPGQGSQETQYF
TRBJ2-7	15	few	TRBV7-2	TRBD2	TGTGCCAGCAGCTTAGCCGGGACTAGCGGGAACGAGCAGTACTTC	CASSLAGTSGNEQYF
TRBJ2-7	14	few	TRBV4-1	TRBD2	TGCGCCAGCAGCCAAGAACTAGCGTCAGGGGAGCAGTACTTC	CASSQELASGEQYF
TRBJ1-2	15	NA	TRBV20-1	NA	TGCAGTGCGGTACCGGGACAAGGGACGGAGTATGGCTACACCTTC	CSAVPGQGTEYGYTF
TRBJ2-1	17	NA	TRBV9	TRBD2	TGTGCCAGCAGCGTAGACGGTCTAGCGGGAGTACGAAACGAGCAGTTCTTC	CASSVDGLAGVRNEQFF
TRBJ2-7	13	NA	TRBV6-6	NA	TGTGCCAGCAGTTACGGTCTCCACTACGAGCAGTACTTC	CASSYGLHYEQYF
TRBJ2-7	15	few	TRBV20-1	NA	TGCAGTGCTAGAGATCGGCAGGTACAGTCCTACGAGCAGTACTTC	CSARDRQVQSYEQYF
TRBJ2-5	12	few	TRBV5-1	NA	TGCGCCAGCAAATTAGGCCAAGGGGAGCAGTACTTC	CASKLGQGEQYF
TRBJ2-7	15	NA	TRBV6-5	TRBD1	TGTGCCAGCAGTGAGACAGGGCAAACCTCCTACGAGCAGTACTTC	CASSETGQTSYEQYF
TRBJ2-3	15	NA	TRBV20-1	NA	TGCAGTGCTAGAGATCTCGACAGGACTACAGATACGCAGTATTTT	CSARDLDRTTDTQYF
TRBJ2-7	16	few	TRBV6-1	NA	TGTGCCAGCAGTGAAAGGAGGCCGACCCTAGCCTACGAGCAGTACTTC	CASSERRPTLAYEQYF
TRBJ1-2	12	NA	TRBV20-1	NA	TGCAGTGCTAGGGCAGGGTCCCATGGCTACACCTTC	CSARAGSHGYTF
TRBJ2-7	15	NA	TRBV7-8	NA	TGTGCCAGCAGCTTATATTCGGGACCTGCCTACGAGCAGTACTTC	CASSLYSGPAYEQYF
TRBJ2-3	14	NA	TRBV19	NA	TGTGCCAGTAGTACTAGCGTGAGCACAGATACGCAGTATTTT	CASSTSVSTDTQYF
TRBJ1-5	14	NA	TRBV12-3/TRBV12-4	NA	TGTGCCAGCAGTTTTATCGGGGATGAACAGCCCCAGCATTTT	CASSFIGDEQPQHF
TRBJ2-7	16	NA	TRBV3-1	NA	TGTGCCAGCAGCCAAGGACTCCTAAGCTCCTACAATGAGCAGTACTTC	CASSQGLLSSYNEQYF
TRBJ2-1	14	few	TRBV27	NA	TGTGCCAGCAGTTTAGCCGGGGAGGCGAATGAGCAGTTCTTC	CASSLAGEANEQFF
TRBJ1-5	13	few	TRBV30	NA	TGTGCCTGGAGGGGAAATAGCAATCAGCCCCAGCATTTT	CAWRGNSNQPQHF
TRBJ2-5	12	NA	TRBV2	NA	TGTGCCAGCGTTTTCCAGCGGAATGAGCAGTACTTC	CASVFQRNEQYF
TRBJ1-1	14	few	TRBV6-1	NA	TGTGCCAGCAGTGAATGGTCGCAGAACACTGAAGCTTTCTTT	CASSEWSQNTEAFF
TRBJ2-3	17	few	TRBV7-2	TRBD1	TGTGCCAGCAGCTTAGTACCCCAGGGGGCCCCCACAGATACGCAGTATTTT	CASSLVPQGAPTDTQYF
TRBJ2-2	16	NA	TRBV7-6	NA	TGTGCCAGCAGCTTAGCGCAGGACATGAACACCGGGGAGCTGTTTTTT	CASSLAQDMNTGELFF
TRBJ2-1	11	NA	TRBV6-5	NA	TGTGCCAGCAGGGACTTGGGGGAGCAGTTCTTC	CASRDLGEQFF
TRBJ2-7	13	NA	TRBV7-8	NA	TGTGCCAGCAGCCGAGAAGGGGGGTACGAGCAGTACTTC	CASSREGGYEQYF
TRBJ2-7	13	NA	TRBV6-1	NA	TGTGCCGTAGCAGGCAGGAGATACTACGAGCAGTACTTC	CAVAGRRYYEQYF
TRBJ2-5	14	NA	TRBV11-2	NA	TGTGCCAGCAGCCGAAGGTTTGGACAAGAGACCCAGTACTTC	CASSRRFGQETQYF
TRBJ1-6	11	NA	TRBV24-1	NA	TGTGCCACCGCCACCAATTCACCCCTCCACTTT	CATATNSPLHF
TRBJ1-2	15	NA	TRBV6-6	TRBD1	TGTGCCAGCAGAAGGGGGGACAGAACGGACTATGGCTACACCTTC	CASRRGDRTDYGYTF
TRBJ2-5	15	NA	TRBV20-1	TRBD2	TGCAGTGCTCAGACTAGCGGGCACCCCCAAGAGACCCAGTACTTC	CSAQTSGHPQETQYF
TRBJ1-2	15	few	TRBV4-3	TRBD1	TGCGCCAGCAGCCAAGAGGTGAGGGGGCCCTATGGCTACACCTTC	CASSQEVRGPYGYTF
TRBJ1-1	14	NA	TRBV12-3/TRBV12-4	TRBD1	TGTGCCAGCAGACCCCTTGACAGGGACAGTGAAGCTTTCTTT	CASRPLDRDSEAFF
TRBJ2-1	14	few	TRBV7-3	TRBD1	TGTGCCAGCCGTAAGGGACAGTCGACGGATGAGCAGTTCTTC	CASRKGQSTDEQFF
TRBJ2-1	13	NA	TRBV5-1	NA	TGCGCCAGCAGCTTTAGCGGTTGGGATGAGCAGTTCTTC	CASSFSGWDEQFF
TRBJ1-2	16	NA	TRBV18	NA	TGTGCCAGCTCACCGACCCAAAAGTCCCCTGACTATGGCTACACCTTC	CASSPTQKSPDYGYTF